A single sample gave rise to the 19 T cell receptor beta chains below, sequenced in a study of PD-1 blockade in classical Hodgkin lymphoma. The time point is: cycle 4 day 1 (C4D1), after six to seven weeks of nivolumab. Every patient was affected by relapse after autologous stem cell transplantation, while exposure to brentuximab vedotin was not uniform. Generated by immunoSEQ multiplex PCR, the TCRdb table keeps only in-frame clones and is missing some. The data contain approximately 52,000 clones, 86% of them singletons. This specimen was peripheral blood mononuclear cells (PBMCs), taken before the fourth cycle of nivolumab. These receptors originate from a human donor with classical Hodgkin lymphoma.

The chain links TRBV4-3 to TRBJ2-7; 9 nucleotides match TRBD1. CDR3 length: 13 amino acids. Germline V gene data show CDR1 as LGHNA and CDR2 as YSLEER. V shed 4 bases and J 7 bases; nucleotides not matched to a gene: 5. CDR3 DNA: TGCGCCAGCAGCCGCGACAGGGGGTGGGAGCAGTACTTC. Residues: CASSRDRGWEQYF.

This sequence joins TRBV7-2 and TRBJ2-7, with a weak D call TRBD1 (6 bases). The CDR3 is made up of 16 amino acids. CDR1 is SGHTA and CDR2 is FQGNSA in the germline V gene. Deletions cut 2 bases from V and 2 bases from J, with 16 bases between. The CDR3 spells CASSLYRGRTAYEQYF. In nucleotides, the CDR3 is TGTGCCAGCAGCTTATACCGAGGCAGGACAGCCTACGAGCAGTACTTC.

This rearrangement joins TRBV7-2 to TRBJ2-7; 7 nucleotides match TRBD1. V dropped 0 bases and J dropped 1; count of bases not matched to a gene: 3. The CDR3 is 15 amino acids. Germline CDR1 is SGHTA and CDR2 is FQGNSA. The CDR3 region has the DNA TGTGCCAGCAGCTTAGCGCAACAGGGGTCCTACGAGCAGTACTTC. This sequence encodes CASSLAQQGSYEQYF. Drawing the rest from reference TRBV7-2 and TRBJ2-7, the complete variable domain is GAGVSQSPSNKVTEKGKDVELRCDPISGHTALYWYRQSLGQGLEFLIYFQGNSAPDKSGLPSDRFSAERTGGSVSTLTIQRTQQEDSAVYLCASSLAQQGSYEQYFGPGTRLTVT.

V usage is TRBV7-9 and J usage is TRBJ2-6, with TRBD1 as a possible D gene (5 bases). The CDR3 runs to 19 residues. Germline V gene data show CDR1 as SEHNR and CDR2 as FQNEAQ (reference sequence). V dropped 1 base and J dropped 4 bases, with 20 bases sitting between them. The CDR3 bases are TGTGCCAGCAGCTTAGTGGTAGGGGCAGACCCTATGGGGGCCAACGTCCTGACTTTC. It is translated as CASSLVVGADPMGANVLTF.

This clone was seen once. CDR3 in DNA: TGTGCCAGCAGTAGGGACAGGGAGAATTGCACAGATACGCAGTATTTT. Translation gives CASSRDRENCTDTQYF. The chain joins TRBV6-7 to TRBJ2-3, with 9 bases matching TRBD1. TRBV6-7 is treated as an ORF (open reading frame) with a function not yet certain. CDR3 size: 16 residues. The J segment lost 1 base and the V segment lost 5 bases, leaving 7 bases of the junction unmatched.

This sequence joins TRBV13 and TRBJ2-7, with TRBD1 as a possible D gene (6 bases). The CDR3 is 14 amino acids. V lost 0 bases and J lost 2, with 8 bases in between. Germline CDR1 and CDR2: PRHDT and FYEKMQ (reference sequence). CDR3 in amino acids: CASSLGTGTYEQYF. The CDR3 DNA is TGTGCCAGCAGCTTAGGTACAGGGACCTACGAGCAGTACTTC. The full variable domain, its missing parts supplied by reference TRBV13 and TRBJ2-7, is AAGVIQSPRHLIKEKRETATLKCYPIPRHDTVYWYQQGPGQDPQFLISFYEKMQSDKGSIPDRFSAQQFSDYHSELNMSSLELGDSALYFCASSLGTGTYEQYFGPGTRLTVT.

V and J are TRBV9 and TRBJ2-2, with D maybe TRBD1 (6 bases). This CDR3 comprises 17 residues. V was cut by 0 bases and J by 4 bases, with 16 bases left in between. Per germline, CDR1 SGDLS and CDR2 YYNGEE. The CDR3: CASSVAADRFVTGELFF. CDR3 DNA: TGTGCCAGCAGCGTAGCCGCCGACAGGTTCGTCACCGGGGAGCTGTTTTTT.

This clone has only a few counts. This sequence joins TRBV11-3 and TRBJ2-1, with 11 bases lining up with TRBD1. This CDR3 region has 15 residues. The trim removed 5 bases at V and 6 bases at J, leaving 6 bases unmatched. Germline CDR1 is SGHNT and CDR2 is YENEEA. This CDR3 is CASSPRDRGSNEQFF. DNA for the CDR3: TGTGCCAGCAGCCCCCGGGACAGGGGGAGCAATGAGCAGTTCTTC.

The genes are TRBV11-3 and TRBJ1-1; weak D call: TRBD1 (6 bases). Germline V CDR1 and CDR2: SGHNT, YENEEA. Trimming removed 1 base from V and 4 bases from J, with 10 bases in between. The CDR3 contains 14 residues. The CDR3 region is CASSLGGTSTEAFF. For the CDR3, the DNA is TGTGCCAGCAGCTTAGGAGGGACATCCACTGAAGCTTTCTTT.

The chain couples TRBV16 to TRBJ1-3, with TRBD1 as a possible D gene (5 bases). The CDR3 length is 14 residues. Germline V lookup: CDR1 KGHSY, CDR2 FQNENV. Trimming stripped 0 bases from V and 10 bases from J, with 13 bases between. The CDR3 nucleotides are TGTGCCAGCAGCCAATCAAGAGGGGTCGAGACCATATATTTT. Its protein is CASSQSRGVETIYF.

The chain has TRBV7-9 and TRBJ2-7; the D is unclear. There are 13 residues in the CDR3. The germline V gene has CDR1 SEHNR and CDR2 FQNEAQ (reference sequence). V was clipped by 0 bases and J by 1 base, with 4 bases between them. Written as DNA, the CDR3 is TGTGCCAGCAGCTTAGCGGCGTCCTACGAGCAGTACTTC. Its protein is CASSLAASYEQYF. Supplemented by reference TRBV7-9 and TRBJ2-7, the full variable domain reads DTGVSQNPRHKITKRGQNVTFRCDPISEHNRLYWYRQTLGQGPEFLTYFQNEAQLEKSRLLSDRFSAERPKGSFSTLEIQRTEQGDSAMYLCASSLAASYEQYFGPGTRLTVT.

The chain is built from TRBV14 and TRBJ2-7; 9 bases fit TRBD1. V lost 0 bases to trimming and J lost 6 bases; unmatched junction nucleotides: 21. The CDR3 runs 20 residues. The germline V gene has CDR1 SGHDN and CDR2 FVKESK. For the CDR3, the DNA is TGTGCCAGCAGCCAAGATGATCCCTACCGGGACAGGGATATGTCGGGCGAGCAGTACTTC. Residues: CASSQDDPYRDRDMSGEQYF.

V usage is TRBV15 and J usage is TRBJ2-1; the match to TRBD1 covers 10 bases. Germline V gene sequence: CDR1 LNHNV, CDR2 YYDKDF (reference sequence). J gave up 7 bases and V 0 bases, and 6 bases lay outside the gene matches. The CDR3 runs to 16 residues. The CDR3 reads CATSRDGDRGQNEQFF. In nucleotides, the CDR3 is TGTGCCACCAGCAGAGATGGGGACAGGGGCCAAAATGAGCAGTTCTTC.

The chain carries TRBV9 and TRBJ1-1; no clear D. CDR1 is SGDLS and CDR2 is YYNGEE in the germline V gene. Between the trimmed V and J ends, which lost 0 bases and 3 bases, there was a span of 6 bases. The CDR3 is 13 residues long. The CDR3 sequence: CASSVEVYTEAFF. In DNA, the CDR3 is TGTGCCAGCAGCGTAGAAGTGTACACTGAAGCTTTCTTT.

This sequence joins TRBV5-1 and TRBJ1-1; weak D call: TRBD1 (5 bases). Deletions cut 3 bases from V and 5 bases from J, with 17 bases between. CDR1 and CDR2 from the germline V gene are SGHRS and YFSETQ. There are 15 residues in the CDR3. The CDR3 DNA sequence: TGCGCCAGCAGCTCGACCCAGGGTATTCGGACTGAAGCTTTCTTT. It specifies CASSSTQGIRTEAFF.

The rearrangement links TRBV6-1 to TRBJ2-2; D unresolved. The germline V gene has CDR1 MNHNS and CDR2 SASEGT. This CDR3 contains 15 residues. V gave up 2 bases and J gave up 6 bases, with 13 bases separating them. The CDR3 loop reads CASSERASFAGELFF. The CDR3 bases are TGTGCCAGCAGTGAACGGGCTAGTTTCGCCGGGGAGCTGTTTTTT.

The chain recombines TRBV7-2 with TRBJ2-7; D not certain. Germline loops: CDR1 SGHTA, CDR2 FQGNSA. V shed 5 bases and J shed 3 bases, with 11 bases lying between them. The CDR3 length is 13 residues. The CDR3 reads CASSRADGYEQYF. The CDR3 coding sequence is TGTGCCAGCAGCCGCGCGGACGGCTACGAGCAGTACTTC.

The rearrangement links TRBV4-1 to TRBJ2-5; TRBD1 is a possible D gene (5 bases). The CDR3 contains 15 residues. Germline-derived CDR1 and CDR2 are MGHRA and YSYEKL. V shed 0 bases and J shed 2 bases, with 10 bases lying between them. The CDR3 loop is CASSQDRGFQETQYF. The CDR3, as DNA: TGCGCCAGCAGCCAAGATAGGGGTTTTCAAGAGACCCAGTACTTC.

The chain uses TRBV27 and TRBJ2-7; 7 bases line up with TRBD1. Unmatched junction bases numbered 3, after V lost 6 bases and J lost 1 base. This CDR3 has 13 residues. Germline loops: CDR1 MNHEY, CDR2 SMNVEV (reference sequence). The CDR3 here is CASSKTGSYEQYF. In DNA, the CDR3 is TGTGCCAGCAGCAAGACAGGGTCCTACGAGCAGTACTTC.